These 22 T cell receptor beta chains share one sample of origin, sequenced in a study of cytomegalovirus exposure and HLA in healthy donors. PCR involved 60 Vbeta and 13 Jbeta primers. Repertoires were generated with immunoSEQ multiplex PCR, while TCRdb's copy carries only in-frame clones and drops some. The data contain about 60,000 clones, approximately 77% of them singletons. Input material: PBMCs. Receptor source: a woman in her thirties or forties in good health and CMV-seropositive.

The chain carries TRBV9 and TRBJ2-2; maybe TRBD2 (6 bases). Germline CDR1 and CDR2: SGDLS and YYNGEE. Trimming removed 0 bases at V and 6 bases at J, with 12 bases between. This CDR3 comprises 15 residues. This chain's CDR3 is CASSVGSGSSGELFF. For the CDR3, the DNA is TGTGCCAGCAGCGTAGGCAGCGGGTCTTCCGGGGAGCTGTTTTTT.

This chain uses TRBV15 with TRBJ1-2; 9 bases line up with TRBD1. CDR1 LNHNV and CDR2 YYDKDF come from the germline V gene (reference sequence). J was trimmed by 1 base and V by 0 bases; bases with no gene match: 15. CDR3 size: 20 residues. CDR3 bases: TGTGCCACCAGCAGAGATTGGGGAAATAAGGGACAGGGAATTAACTATGGCTACACCTTC. It yields the protein CATSRDWGNKGQGINYGYTF.

V gene TRBV4-1 combines with J gene TRBJ2-1; a possible D gene is TRBD1 (7 bases). With 1 base removed from V and 6 bases from J, the gap between germline ends came to 10 bases. The length of the CDR3 is 14 residues. Germline V lookup: CDR1 MGHRA, CDR2 YSYEKL. As DNA, the CDR3 is TGCGCCAGCAGCCAAGTCCAGGGGGGCAATGAGCAGTTCTTC. Its translation: CASSQVQGGNEQFF.

This clone was observed a handful of times. The V gene is TRBV5-6, the J gene TRBJ2-7, with D possibly matching TRBD1 (5 bases). The CDR3 consists of 17 residues. The germline gives CDR1 SGHDT, CDR2 YYEEEE. Trimming removed 4 bases at V and 7 bases at J, with 27 bases between. The DNA of the CDR3 is TGTGCCAGCAGCCTCTCCTGGGGCGGACACAGAACCCCTGAGCAGTACTTC. This sequence encodes CASSLSWGGHRTPEQYF.

This chain joins TRBV4-1 and TRBJ1-5; possible D gene TRBD1, 5 bases. Germline V lookup: CDR1 MGHRA, CDR2 YSYEKL. CDR3 length equals 15 residues. Trimming removed 5 bases from V and 0 bases from J, with 11 bases in between. CDR3 sequence reads: CASSSLQDSNQPQHF. The CDR3 nucleotides are TGCGCCAGCAGCTCTTTACAGGATAGCAATCAGCCCCAGCATTTT.

The chain employs TRBV4-2 and TRBJ2-5; TRBD2 matches at 8 bases. The CDR3 covers 16 residues. In germline, CDR1 is LGHNA, CDR2 YNFKEQ. V lost 0 bases and J lost 1; bases outside the gene matches: 4. The CDR3 loop is CASSQDPRGGQETQYF. Here the CDR3 DNA reads TGTGCCAGCAGCCAAGATCCCCGGGGGGGCCAAGAGACCCAGTACTTC.

V usage is TRBV11-1 and J usage is TRBJ2-5; 7 bases agree with TRBD2. This CDR3 has 13 amino acids. The V gene end was trimmed by 5 bases and the J gene end by 4 bases; junction bases not matched to a gene: 4. Germline V gene data show CDR1 as SGHAT and CDR2 as FQDESV (reference sequence). The CDR3, as DNA: TGTGCCAGCAGCGGACTAGTGGGAGAGACCCAGTACTTC. Encoded protein: CASSGLVGETQYF.

The rearrangement joins TRBV9 to TRBJ2-3, with TRBD2 identical over 8 bases. Losses at the gene ends were 4 bases for V and 2 bases for J; bases not matched to a gene: 9. The CDR3 is 16 residues long. The V gene's germline CDR1 is SGDLS and CDR2 YYNGEE. In nucleotides, the CDR3 is TGTGCCAGCAGCACCGTGGAGCGGGGGTACACAGATACGCAGTATTTT. It translates to CASSTVERGYTDTQYF.

V gene TRBV5-6 combines with J gene TRBJ1-1; the match to TRBD1 covers 7 bases. The V gene's germline CDR1 is SGHDT and CDR2 YYEEEE. V dropped 4 bases and J dropped 0; count of bases not matched to a gene: 6. The length of the CDR3 is 15 residues. CDR3 loop: CASSEDRILNTEAFF. The CDR3, as DNA: TGTGCCAGCAGCGAGGACAGGATTTTGAACACTGAAGCTTTCTTT.

The chain has TRBV19 and TRBJ1-5, with TRBD1 as a possible D gene (5 bases). The ends were cut back, 7 bases at V and 5 bases at J, with 12 bases in the middle. The germline gives CDR1 LNHDA, CDR2 SQIVND (reference sequence). The CDR3 totals 13 residues. CDR3 sequence: CASTLGGYQPQHF. In DNA, the CDR3 is TGTGCCAGTACTCTGGGGGGGTATCAGCCCCAGCATTTT.

A single count supports this clone. The genes are TRBV15 and TRBJ2-7; 8 bases match TRBD1. After removal of 1 base from V and 4 bases from J, the junction contained 6 bases not matched to a gene. The CDR3 sequence is 15 residues long. The germline V gene has CDR1 LNHNV and CDR2 YYDKDF (reference sequence). The CDR3 DNA follows: TGTGCCACCAGCAGAGGACCAGGGGGCGAGTACGAGCAGTACTTC. Translation: CATSRGPGGEYEQYF. Full variable domain (remainder filled in from reference TRBV15 and TRBJ2-7): DAMVIQNPRYQVTQFGKPVTLSCSQTLNHNVMYWYQQKSSQAPKLLFHYYDKDFNNEADTPDNFQSRRPNTSFCFLDIRSPGLGDTAMYLCATSRGPGGEYEQYFGPGTRLTVT.

V is TRBV18 and J is TRBJ2-5, with D possibly being TRBD1 (6 bases). The DNA end is more similar to TRBJ2-7, so the J call may be wrong. The CDR3 contains 15 residues. Germline V lookup: CDR1 KGHSH, CDR2 LQKENI. The CDR3 DNA is TGTGCCAGCTCACCAGACAGACAGGTCGTACACGAGCAGTACTTC. It encodes CASSPDRQVVHEQYF.

This clone was seen a handful of times. The rearrangement uses TRBV29-1 and TRBJ2-7, with TRBD1 identical over 11 bases. The trim removed 4 bases at V and 3 bases at J, leaving 8 bases unmatched. Germline V gene lookup returns CDR1 SQVTM and CDR2 ANQGSEA. The CDR3 contains 15 residues. CDR3 nucleotide sequence: TGCAGCGTTGGAGAACCGGGACAGGGGGACTACGAGCAGTACTTC. This codes for CSVGEPGQGDYEQYF.

This chain joins TRBV9 and TRBJ1-4, with 10 bases lining up with TRBD1. The V and J ends lost 4 bases and 8 bases, in that order; junction bases with no gene match: 8. The CDR3 is made up of 15 amino acids. In germline, CDR1 is SGDLS, CDR2 YYNGEE. The CDR3 sequence is CASSPRTGGDEKLFF. The CDR3 nucleotides are TGTGCCAGCAGCCCTCGGACAGGGGGAGACGAAAAACTGTTTTTT.

This chain connects TRBV4-1 to TRBJ2-7, with D perhaps matching TRBD1 (6 bases). This CDR3 is 21 amino acids long. Germline loops: CDR1 MGHRA, CDR2 YSYEKL. The V and J ends lost 2 bases and 3 bases respectively, with 32 bases between them. The CDR3 is CASSQLHEGQGSIFNLYEQYF. The CDR3 coding sequence is TGCGCCAGCAGCCAACTTCATGAGGGGCAGGGGTCCATTTTTAACCTCTACGAGCAGTACTTC.

As for this clone: One end of the junction does not line up with germline, which may come from a read error. The rearrangement joins TRBV14 to TRBJ1-2; D unclear. The CDR3 consists of 13 residues. Germline values: CDR1 SGHDN, CDR2 FVKESK. The CDR3 bases are TGTGCCAGCAGTCAAGGACTCTACTATGGCTACACCTTC. Amino acids: CASSQGLYYGYTF.

Regarding this clone: At one boundary the junction diverges from the germline segment, which might be a read error. This chain uses TRBV19 with TRBJ2-4; D possibly corresponds to TRBD1 (5 bases). Germline CDR1 and CDR2: LNHDA and SQIVND (reference sequence). This CDR3 region has 14 residues. DNA for the CDR3: TGTGCCGGTAGGGCAGACAGCCTAGTACACATTCAGTACTTC. Its protein is CAGRADSLVHIQYF. Complete variable domain (other parts from reference TRBV19 and TRBJ2-4): DGGITQSPKYLFRKEGQNVTLSCEQNLNHDAMYWYRQDPGQGLRLIYYSQIVNDFQKGDIAEGYSVSREKKESFPLTVTSAQKNPTAFYLCAGRADSLVHIQYFGAGTRLSVL.

This chain joins TRBV2 and TRBJ2-3; TRBD2 aligns across 7 bases. Trimming cost V 3 bases and J 4 bases; bases outside gene matches: 7. Germline loops: CDR1 SNHLY, CDR2 FYNNEI. This CDR3 spans 15 amino acids. CDR3 coding DNA: TGTGCCAGCAGTGATGTGGCTAGCGGTCCAGATACGCAGTATTTT. This translates into CASSDVASGPDTQYF.

The CDR3 protein is CAHHEGLAVNEQFF. CDR3 nucleotide sequence: TGTGCCCACCACGAGGGACTAGCCGTCAATGAGCAGTTCTTC. The chain links TRBV30 to TRBJ2-1; 9 bases align to TRBD2. Germline lookup yields CDR1 GTSNPN and CDR2 SVGIG (reference sequence). Germline trimming cut 8 bases from V and 6 bases from J; bases unmatched to any gene: 11. This CDR3 contains 14 residues.

This chain links TRBV5-1 with TRBJ1-2; 9 nucleotides align to TRBD1. Unmatched junction bases numbered 7, after V lost 3 bases and J lost 4 bases. Per germline, CDR1 SGHRS and CDR2 YFSETQ. This CDR3 has 15 amino acids. In DNA, the CDR3 is TGCGCCAGCAGCTCGAAAATGGACAGGGGCTATGGCTACACCTTC. Translating it yields CASSSKMDRGYGYTF. Filled out from reference TRBV5-1 and TRBJ1-2, the complete variable domain reads KAGVTQTPRYLIKTRGQQVTLSCSPISGHRSVSWYQQTPGQGLQFLFEYFSETQRNKGNFPGRFSGRQFSNSRSEMNVSTLELGDSALYLCASSSKMDRGYGYTFGSGTRLTVV.

The rearrangement joins TRBV5-6 to TRBJ2-3; 8 nucleotides match TRBD1. Germline V CDR1 and CDR2: SGHDT, YYEEEE. This CDR3 is 16 amino acids long. Trimming cost V 2 bases and J 3 bases; bases outside gene matches: 8. The CDR3 DNA is TGTGCCAGCAGCTTCCTAAGGACAGGGAGGACAGATACGCAGTATTTT. It yields the protein CASSFLRTGRTDTQYF.

This chain connects TRBV4-1 to TRBJ2-7; TRBD2 matches at 9 bases. Germline CDR1 and CDR2: MGHRA and YSYEKL. V lost 4 bases and J lost 2; bases outside the gene matches: 6. This CDR3 is 15 amino acids long. CDR3 loop: CASSPSGIFPYEQYF. The CDR3 DNA reads as TGCGCCAGCAGCCCTAGCGGGATCTTCCCCTACGAGCAGTACTTC.